This section outlines one T cell receptor beta chain sequence together with its context. Its cognate antigen is unknown. Measured with immunoSEQ multiplex PCR; TCRdb has only the in-frame clones, and not every one. The sample holds 250,000 to 400,000 clones, approximately 91% seen once. This specimen belongs to a study of cytomegalovirus exposure and HLA in healthy donors. General study findings and limits: According to a subsequent analysis, TCR clusters identified in the first cohort showed a tendency to co-occur across the roughly 110 validation repertoires. In vitro data verified a few CMV-associated chains as specific for CMV antigens. TCR beta chains numbering under 200 were designated cytomegalovirus-associated.

This TCR was sampled from a man aged 25-45 years in good health and CMV-seronegative. Sequencing was carried out using PBMCs.

The CDR3 region has the DNA TGTGCCAGCAGGAAGGGTGGACTGCTGCACTCTGGAAACACCATATATTTT. This codes for CASRKGGLLHSGNTIYF. The chain employs TRBV2 and TRBJ1-3; no firm D call. Trimming stripped 6 bases from V and 0 bases from J, with 18 bases between. CDR3 length: 17 residues. Germline V CDR1 and CDR2: SNHLY, FYNNEI.